This TCR beta chain originates from a study of CD8+CD57+ T cells in acquired aplastic anemia. Looking at the study overall: Quantities of DNA derived from sorted CD4+ and CD8+ cells averaged around 3.2 ug.

Sequenced patients had shown CD8+CD57+ cell expansion by flow cytometry. Patient blood was sampled before any therapy had been received. CDR1 is LNHDA and CDR2 is SQIVND in the germline V gene (reference sequence). CDR3 length: 13 residues. Trimming took off 5 bases at V and 1 base at J, with 5 bases between the two ends. The use of genomic DNA as template underpinned the TCR beta VDJ and CDR3 profiling. TCRdb redid the calling of the reads with MiXCR, one entry per CDR3 protein. The sample lists under 200,000 distinct CDR3 sequences; around 48% were seen once. This clonotype was counted ten times or more.

The TCR was taken from a human donor with aplastic anemia. The rearrangement links TRBV19 to TRBJ2-2; no firm D call. The specimen was sorted CD4+, CD8+, or CD8+CD57+ T cells (not recorded which) from PBMCs. This chain's CDR3 is CASSARNTGELFF. CDR3 in DNA: TGTGCCAGTAGTGCCAGGAACACCGGGGAGCTGTTTTTT.